This T cell receptor (beta chain) originates from a study of cytomegalovirus exposure and HLA in healthy donors. Study outcomes and limitations: In a later analysis, at a false discovery rate of 0.05, approximately 16,000 TCR beta sequences matched HLA alleles. The classifier reportedly diagnosed cytomegalovirus status with high sensitivity and specificity.

Remarks on this clone: Its matching antigen is unknown.

This CDR3 has 14 residues. Trimming cost V 6 bases and J 1 base, with 9 bases left between them. Germline V gives CDR1 MNHEY, CDR2 SVGAGI. PCR involved 60 Vbeta and 13 Jbeta primers. Method: immunoSEQ multiplex PCR; TCRdb's copy keeps in-frame clones and lacks some. The data contain 150,000 to 200,000 clones, roughly 75% of them seen just once; the ten biggest clones take up about 10%. The receptor's source is a man younger than 35 in good health and CMV-seropositive. Sequenced: PBMCs. The V call is TRBV6-5, the J call TRBJ2-2, with D uncertain. The CDR3 DNA reads as TGTGCCAGCAGGGCGGAACTGAACACCGGGGAGCTGTTTTTT. This encodes CASRAELNTGELFF.